This TCR beta chain was observed in a study of cytomegalovirus exposure and HLA in healthy donors. Study conclusions and caveats: Association of under 20,000 TCR beta sequences with HLA alleles was found at 0.05 false discovery rate in a later analysis. Reports described diagnosis of cytomegalovirus status by the classifier as highly specific and sensitive.

This CDR3 comprises 16 residues. Germline V gives CDR1 SGDLS, CDR2 YYNGEE. A remark on this clone: Antigen: not known. An end of the junction does not agree with germline; a read error may underlie this.

PCR primers comprised 60 Vbeta and 13 Jbeta primers. Profiling relied on immunoSEQ multiplex PCR, and the TCRdb table lists in-frame clones only, not all of them. The sample has about 220,000 clones; roughly 87% are singletons. The TCR was taken from a man aged 40-50 years in good health and CMV-seropositive. Sequencing used PBMCs. The rearrangement joins TRBV9 to TRBJ2-1, with TRBD2 matching 10 bases. CDR3 protein: CASSVVTSGIYDEQFF. CDR3 nucleotide sequence: TGTGCCAGCAGCGTGGTAACTAGCGGGATCTACGATGAGCAGTTCTTC.